The next 27 T cell receptor beta chains were all read from a single sample in a study of blood T cell repertoires in COVID-19 (dated by TCRdb to between 2020 and 2021). Receptors were amplified or captured by the immunoSEQ multiplex PCR assay. The clones in this table, taken by TCRdb from immuneACCESS, are in-frame only. Not every clone is retained; where verified, under half of the shortfall comes from an unresolved V gene, and the cause of the rest is unknown. The sample table records hundreds of thousands of clones; around 91% of these occur just once. 3% to 4% of the sample is taken by the ten largest. The sequenced sample consisted of peripheral blood. The source of these receptors is a woman aged 18-29 years who had recovered from COVID-19.

This clone appeared a single time. The chain has TRBV18 and TRBJ2-3, with D tentatively TRBD2 (6 bases). The CDR3 is 20 amino acids. Germline V gene data show CDR1 as KGHSH and CDR2 as LQKENI. With 0 bases removed from V and 5 bases from J, the gap between germline ends came to 27 bases. CDR3 in DNA: TGTGCCAGCTCACCACCTTACCCCGGGGGAGCGGGTCACCGCGGAGATACGCAGTATTTT. Amino acids: CASSPPYPGGAGHRGDTQYF.

The chain links TRBV20-1 to TRBJ2-1, with 11 bases fitting TRBD2. This CDR3 is 15 amino acids long. CDR1 and CDR2 (germline): DFQATT, SNEGSKA (reference sequence). V gave up 3 bases and J gave up 6 bases; unmatched junction bases: 7. CDR3 DNA sequence: TGCAGTGCTAGTTATACTAGCGGGAGATTCAATGAGCAGTTCTTC. Protein sequence: CSASYTSGRFNEQFF.

The chain recombines TRBV4-1 with TRBJ1-1, with D perhaps matching TRBD1 (5 bases). Germline assignment: CDR1 MGHRA and CDR2 YSYEKL. CDR3 length: 16 residues. Trimming cost V 4 bases and J 5 bases, with 20 bases left between them. The chain's CDR3 is CASSLDSRGLMTEAFF. The CDR3 DNA reads as TGCGCCAGCAGCCTCGATTCGAGGGGACTAATGACTGAAGCTTTCTTT.

This chain connects TRBV24-1 to TRBJ2-1; TRBD2 matches at 10 bases. This CDR3 is built from 17 residues. Germline trimming cut 2 bases from V and 5 bases from J; bases unmatched to any gene: 8. Per germline, CDR1 KGHDR and CDR2 SFDVKD. The CDR3: CATSDSDLAGVHNEQFF. Written as DNA, the CDR3 is TGTGCCACCAGTGATTCCGACCTAGCGGGAGTCCACAATGAGCAGTTCTTC.

V is TRBV5-1 and J is TRBJ2-5, with 8 bases identical to TRBD1. After removal of 1 base from V and 5 bases from J, the junction contained 7 bases not matched to a gene. The CDR3 covers 15 residues. Germline loops: CDR1 SGHRS, CDR2 YFSETQ. The CDR3 region is CASSLWTGREETQYF. Here the CDR3 DNA reads TGCGCCAGCAGCTTGTGGACAGGGCGTGAGGAGACCCAGTACTTC. The whole variable domain, remainder taken from reference TRBV5-1 and TRBJ2-5, is KAGVTQTPRYLIKTRGQQVTLSCSPISGHRSVSWYQQTPGQGLQFLFEYFSETQRNKGNFPGRFSGRQFSNSRSEMNVSTLELGDSALYLCASSLWTGREETQYFGPGTRLLVL.

This clone showed up just a few times. J is TRBJ2-7 and V is TRBV7-4; 11 bases are a match to TRBD2. Looked up from germline, CDR1 is SGHVT and CDR2 is SQSDAQ. This CDR3 is 20 amino acids long. The V and J ends lost 5 bases and 4 bases, in that order; junction bases with no gene match: 22. This chain's CDR3 is CASSPDGASGRPRLRYEQYV. DNA for the CDR3: TGTGCCAGCAGCCCCGACGGGGCTAGCGGGAGGCCCCGACTAAGATACGAGCAGTACGTC.

In this sample, this clone turned up once. The chain employs TRBV28 and TRBJ2-7, with 10 bases matching TRBD1. V trimming: 6 bases; J trimming: 6 bases; junction bases outside the gene matches: 2. This CDR3 is 12 amino acids long. CDR1 is MDHEN and CDR2 is SYDVKM in the germline V gene. The CDR3 DNA is TGTGCCAGCAGAGGACAGGGGGGCGAGCAGTACGTC. This codes for CASRGQGGEQYV.

V is TRBV6-6 and J is TRBJ2-7; 7 bases align to TRBD1. Losses at the gene ends were 5 bases for V and 3 bases for J; bases not matched to a gene: 1. CDR1 MNHNY and CDR2 SVGAGI come from the germline V gene (reference sequence). The length of the CDR3 is 12 residues. CDR3: CASSRQGYEQYV. DNA of the CDR3: TGTGCCAGCAGTCGACAGGGCTACGAGCAGTACGTC.

The V and J genes are TRBV4-1 and TRBJ2-1; weak D call: TRBD2 (6 bases). Deletions cut 1 base from V and 4 bases from J, with 17 bases between. CDR3 size: 17 residues. CDR1 and CDR2 (germline): MGHRA, YSYEKL. CDR3 amino acids: CASSQVVSGVQYNEQFF. CDR3 in DNA: TGCGCCAGCAGCCAAGTGGTCTCGGGAGTGCAGTACAATGAGCAGTTCTTC.

This clone was recorded only once. The rearrangement joins TRBV15 to TRBJ2-1, with 15 positions matching TRBD2. The ends lost 4 bases at V and 8 bases at J; junction bases unmatched: 12. This CDR3 is 18 amino acids long. Germline lookup yields CDR1 LNHNV and CDR2 YYDKDF (reference sequence). The CDR3 sequence: CATSNPRTSGRATYEQFF. The CDR3 DNA reads TGTGCCACCAGCAACCCGCGGACTAGCGGGAGGGCCACATATGAGCAGTTCTTC.

This chain links TRBV4-3 with TRBJ2-1, with 9 bases fitting TRBD2. Germline V lookup: CDR1 LGHNA, CDR2 YSLEER. After removal of 3 bases from V and 0 bases from J, the junction contained 3 bases not matched to a gene. This CDR3 has 16 residues. Here the CDR3 reads CASSHFSGSSYNEQFF. The CDR3 DNA follows: TGCGCCAGCAGCCATTTTAGCGGGAGCTCCTACAATGAGCAGTTCTTC.

The gene calls are TRBV28 and TRBJ1-2; TRBD1 matches at 9 bases. CDR1 and CDR2 from the germline V gene are MDHEN and SYDVKM. V lost 7 bases and J lost 4; bases outside the gene matches: 10. The CDR3 runs to 15 residues. CDR3 sequence reads: CASTDRQGVVYGYTF. The CDR3 DNA follows: TGTGCCAGCACAGACCGACAGGGGGTGGTCTATGGCTACACCTTC.

This clone was seen only once. This sequence joins TRBV4-3 and TRBJ2-2, with 7 positions matching TRBD2. The germline gives CDR1 LGHNA, CDR2 YSLEER. The CDR3 has 17 amino acids. V gave up 5 bases and J gave up 4 bases; unmatched junction bases: 13. The DNA of the CDR3 is TGCGCCAGCAGCTTACGGAAAGCGGGGATAAGCACCGGGGAGCTGTTTTTT. Its protein is CASSLRKAGISTGELFF.

J is TRBJ1-6 and V is TRBV9; a possible D gene is TRBD1 (5 bases). The CDR3 is 16 residues long. V lost 0 bases and J lost 7, with 14 bases in between. The germline gives CDR1 SGDLS, CDR2 YYNGEE. CDR3 bases: TGTGCCAGCAGCGTAGGATCCCAGGGAGGGAATTCACCCCTCCACTTT. Translation: CASSVGSQGGNSPLHF.

The chain uses TRBV6-5 and TRBJ1-1; the D is unclear. The germline V and J ends were trimmed by 7 bases and 2 bases, with 17 bases remaining between them. This CDR3 comprises 15 residues. Germline loops: CDR1 MNHEY, CDR2 SVGAGI. For the CDR3, the DNA is TGTGCCAGCACTTTCGATCCCTACTCCAACACTGAAGCTTTCTTT. Protein: CASTFDPYSNTEAFF.

V usage is TRBV6-5 and J usage is TRBJ1-1; D is uncertain. CDR3 length equals 13 residues. The germline V gene encodes CDR1 MNHEY and CDR2 SVGAGI. V was pared by 1 base and J by 1 base, with 4 bases between. The CDR3 region is CASSYLANTEAFF. Here the CDR3 DNA reads TGTGCCAGCAGTTACTTGGCGAACACTGAAGCTTTCTTT.

The chain has TRBV3-1 (or the pseudogene TRBV3-2) and TRBJ2-3; a weak D match, TRBD2 (6 bases). The CDR3 extends over 17 amino acids. Germline V gene lookup returns CDR1 LGHDT and CDR2 YNNKEL (reference sequence). V was trimmed by 1 base and J by 1 base, leaving 15 bases between them. Here the CDR3 DNA reads TGTGCCAGCAGCCAAGCGCGAGCGGCGGGGCGCACAGATACGCAGTATTTT. This gives the protein CASSQARAAGRTDTQYF.

This chain joins TRBV6-6 and TRBJ1-5; D is unclear. The CDR3 covers 15 residues. The V and J ends lost 5 bases and 1 base respectively, with 12 bases between them. CDR1 MNHNY and CDR2 SVGAGI come from the germline V gene (reference sequence). The CDR3 loop is CASSPRPGSNQPQHF. CDR3 bases: TGTGCCAGCAGTCCACGCCCGGGGAGCAATCAGCCCCAGCATTTT.

This chain links TRBV15 with TRBJ2-2, with 10 positions matching TRBD2. Trimming took 1 base from V and 6 from J; bases not matched to a gene: 2. The germline V gene encodes CDR1 LNHNV and CDR2 YYDKDF (reference sequence). This CDR3 spans 15 amino acids. The CDR3, as DNA: TGTGCCACCAGCAGAGGACTAGCGGGCCCCGGGGAGCTGTTTTTT. Protein product: CATSRGLAGPGELFF.

This clone occurred once. The rearrangement links TRBV25-1 to TRBJ1-2, with D unresolved. CDR3 size: 14 residues. V was clipped by 1 base and J by 2 bases, with 8 bases between them. Germline values: CDR1 MGHDK, CDR2 SYGVNS. The CDR3 nucleotides are TGTGCCAGCAGTGAATTCAACAGCAACTATGGCTACACCTTC. This codes for CASSEFNSNYGYTF.

CDR3 sequence reads: CSALRAGSDYGYTF. The CDR3 nucleotides read TGCAGCGCCCTCAGGGCTGGATCGGACTATGGCTACACCTTC. The chain links TRBV29-1 to TRBJ1-2; weak D call: TRBD1 (5 bases). This CDR3 has 14 residues. The germline V gene has CDR1 SQVTM and CDR2 ANQGSEA. V lost 7 bases, J lost 3 bases, and 18 bases lay in between.

Details on this clone: Mismatch with germline at one junction end may stem from a read error. The rearrangement joins TRBV5-1 to TRBJ2-1, with D possibly matching TRBD2 (5 bases). Per the germline V gene, CDR1 is SGHRS and CDR2 is YFSETQ. The CDR3 extends over 14 amino acids. The CDR3 spells CASSLLGGSHEQFF. Here the CDR3 DNA reads TGCGCCAGCAGCTTGTTGGGTGGGAGCCATGAGCAATTCTTC. The whole variable domain, remainder taken from reference TRBV5-1 and TRBJ2-1, is KAGVTQTPRYLIKTRGQQVTLSCSPISGHRSVSWYQQTPGQGLQFLFEYFSETQRNKGNFPGRFSGRQFSNSRSEMNVSTLELGDSALYLCASSLLGGSHEQFFGPGTRLTVL.

The chain employs TRBV28 and TRBJ2-1; D perhaps matches TRBD1 (6 bases). Germline lookup yields CDR1 MDHEN and CDR2 SYDVKM. V lost 7 bases and J lost 7, with 17 bases in between. This CDR3 has 14 residues. The CDR3 spells CASNRLGRGNEQFF. The CDR3 region has the DNA TGTGCCAGCAACCGACTGGGAAGGGGGAATGAGCAGTTCTTC.

This chain joins TRBV20-1 and TRBJ1-5, with unresolved D. V shed 3 bases and J shed 2 bases, with 8 bases lying between them. The germline gives CDR1 DFQATT, CDR2 SNEGSKA (reference sequence). The CDR3 contains 13 residues. The CDR3 DNA reads TGCAGTGCTAGTCCTAGTGGCAATCAGCCCCAGCATTTT. Translation gives CSASPSGNQPQHF.

V usage is TRBV7-6 and J usage is TRBJ1-1; 7 bases fit TRBD1. The CDR3 contains 16 residues. V lost 1 base to trimming and J lost 3 bases; unmatched junction nucleotides: 8. From germline, CDR1 is SGHVS and CDR2 FNYEAQ. The CDR3 loop is CASSLVGGEGDTEAFF. The CDR3 DNA sequence: TGTGCCAGCAGCTTAGTAGGGGGCGAGGGTGACACTGAAGCTTTCTTT.

Only a few counts were recorded for this clone. The chain carries TRBV19 and TRBJ1-5; D may be TRBD1 (5 bases). The CDR3 loop spans 13 amino acids. Germline V lookup: CDR1 LNHDA, CDR2 SQIVND (reference sequence). Trimming cost V 3 bases and J 3 bases, with 6 bases left between them. The CDR3: CASSIRANQPQHF. The CDR3 bases are TGTGCCAGTAGTATCAGGGCCAATCAGCCCCAGCATTTT.

V gene TRBV4-3 combines with J gene TRBJ1-5; weak D call: TRBD1 (5 bases). Germline CDR1 is LGHNA and CDR2 is YSLEER. This CDR3 is 15 amino acids long. With 2 bases removed from V and 5 bases from J, the gap between germline ends came to 13 bases. This chain's CDR3 is CASSQWGDGDQPQHF. CDR3 nucleotides: TGCGCCAGCAGCCAATGGGGGGACGGTGATCAGCCCCAGCATTTT.